Sequencing of this T cell receptor beta chain was carried out in a study of blood T cell repertoires in COVID-19. Background on the study: Sites across the United States, Italy and Spain contributed samples from acute and convalescent COVID-19.

The repertoire was sequenced with immunoSEQ multiplex PCR; TCRdb's copy has only in-frame clones and lacks some. Among some 260,000 clones listed, 88% were seen once. Trimming removed 2 bases from V and 4 bases from J; junction bases left unmatched: 5. The CDR3 has 15 amino acids. The V gene's germline CDR1 is KGHSY and CDR2 FQNENV. The clonotype comes from a human donor in a cohort sampled during active COVID-19. The chain combines TRBV16 with TRBJ1-5; TRBD1 aligns across 7 bases. The specimen was peripheral blood. The CDR3 sequence is CASSQVGQENQPQHF. CDR3 bases: TGTGCCAGCAGCCAAGTAGGACAGGAGAATCAGCCCCAGCATTTT.